Below, 28 T cell receptor beta chains from the same sample are listed, as sequenced in a study of post-analysis software for immune sequencing data. Study-wide results and caveats: Elevated frequency relative to controls characterized several TRBV segments in patients, TRBV5-6, TRBV5-1 and TRBV20-1 among them.

Unique molecular identifiers were built into the TCR beta cDNA libraries. Each CDR3 protein is one row after TCRdb ran MiXCR on the PCR reads. The table records about 820,000 distinct CDR3 sequences, under 70% of them present only once. Their target antigens are unknown. The sequenced material came from blood. The receptors were gathered from a girl between 5 and 17 years old with multiple sclerosis.

CDR3 residues: CASRSTGVDQPQHF. Written as DNA, the CDR3 is TGTGCCAGCAGGAGCACAGGGGTGGATCAGCCCCAGCATTTT. The chain employs TRBV25-1 and TRBJ1-5, with TRBD1 matching 7 bases. CDR3 length: 14 amino acids. V lost 6 bases and J lost 5; bases outside the gene matches: 7. Per the germline V gene, CDR1 is MGHDK and CDR2 is SYGVNS. The whole variable domain, remainder taken from reference TRBV25-1 and TRBJ1-5, is EADIYQTPRYLVIGTGKKITLECSQTMGHDKMYWYQQDPGMELHLIHYSYGVNSTEKGDLSSESTVSRIRTEHFPLTLESARPSHTSQYLCASRSTGVDQPQHFGDGTRLSIL.

The chain employs TRBV7-3 and TRBJ2-7; 10 bases match TRBD2. V was clipped by 5 bases and J by 4 bases; unmatched bases: 8. This CDR3 has 15 residues. Germline V gene sequence: CDR1 SGHTA, CDR2 FQGTGA. CDR3 nucleotides: TGTGCCAGCAGCCGAACAGCGGGGGGGCAGTACGAGCAGTACTTC. It encodes CASSRTAGGQYEQYF. The entire variable domain, with the rest obtained from reference TRBV7-3 and TRBJ2-7, is as follows: GAGVSQTPSNKVTEKGKYVELRCDPISGHTALYWYRQSLGQGPEFLIYFQGTGAADDSGLPNDRFFAVRPEGSVSTLKIQRTERGDSAVYLCASSRTAGGQYEQYFGPGTRLTVT.

This chain uses TRBV20-1 with TRBJ2-7; 7 bases line up with TRBD1. Per the germline V gene, CDR1 is DFQATT and CDR2 is SNEGSKA (reference sequence). The V gene end was trimmed by 5 bases and the J gene end by 1 base; junction bases not matched to a gene: 8. The CDR3 loop spans 14 amino acids. The CDR3 DNA reads as TGCAGTGCTCCGTCCAGACAGGGATCCTACGAGCAGTACTTC. As protein: CSAPSRQGSYEQYF.

V usage is TRBV27 and J usage is TRBJ2-7, with TRBD2 identical over 15 bases. Germline V gene data show CDR1 as MNHEY and CDR2 as SMNVEV (reference sequence). This CDR3 has 19 residues. Trimming at V came to 6 bases and at J to 0 bases, leaving 12 bases not matched to a gene. The CDR3 loop reads CASSFRTSGGGKGSYEQYF. The CDR3 nucleotides read TGTGCCAGCAGCTTTAGGACTAGCGGGGGGGGGAAGGGCTCCTACGAGCAGTACTTC.

This rearrangement joins TRBV5-1 to TRBJ2-1; 8 nucleotides agree with TRBD2. The J segment lost 8 bases and the V segment lost 1 base, leaving 20 bases of the junction unmatched. CDR3 length: 19 residues. The germline V gene has CDR1 SGHRS and CDR2 YFSETQ. The CDR3 is CASSLMDFRLATTSHEQFF. Here the CDR3 DNA reads TGCGCCAGCAGCTTGATGGATTTCAGACTAGCGACCACCTCGCATGAGCAGTTCTTC.

The chain recombines TRBV7-2 with TRBJ2-3, with unresolved D. The V end was cut by 3 bases, the J end by 6 bases, with 13 bases between. Germline CDR1 SGHTA, CDR2 FQGNSA. The CDR3 covers 14 residues. The CDR3 region has the DNA TGTGCCAGCAGCTTGTGGGGAAAGTCGGATACGCAGTATTTT. Translated: CASSLWGKSDTQYF.

The chain carries TRBV7-6 and TRBJ2-7; D possibly corresponds to TRBD2 (5 bases). With 5 bases removed from V and 0 bases from J, the gap between germline ends came to 14 bases. CDR3 length: 15 residues. CDR1 and CDR2 (germline): SGHVS, FNYEAQ. The CDR3 bases are TGTGCCAGCAGCCGAAACCCGGGGAACTCCTACGAGCAGTACTTC. Amino acids: CASSRNPGNSYEQYF.

The chain recombines TRBV6-2 or TRBV6-3 with TRBJ2-7, with D perhaps TRBD2 (6 bases). The CDR3 contains 12 residues. CDR1 MNHEY and CDR2 SVGEGT come from the germline V gene. With 11 bases removed from V and 5 bases from J, the gap between germline ends came to 16 bases. The CDR3 nucleotides read TGTGCCCTGGGTTGGGGAGGCCACGAGCAGTACTTC. It specifies CALGWGGHEQYF.

The rearrangement joins TRBV27 to TRBJ1-1; a weak D match, TRBD1 (6 bases). There are 14 residues in the CDR3. Germline assignment: CDR1 MNHEY and CDR2 SMNVEV (reference sequence). The ends were cut back, 5 bases at V and 3 bases at J, with 13 bases in the middle. The CDR3 here is CASSLNRAYTEAFF. CDR3 nucleotide sequence: TGTGCCAGCAGTCTGAACAGGGCTTACACTGAAGCTTTCTTT.

CDR3 protein: CASSSGHPIYGYTF. Here the CDR3 DNA reads TGTGCCAGCAGTTCGGGACACCCGATCTATGGCTACACCTTC. The rearrangement uses TRBV6-5 and TRBJ1-2; a weak D match, TRBD1 (6 bases). V dropped 4 bases and J dropped 4 bases, with 13 bases sitting between them. The germline CDR1 and CDR2 sequences are MNHEY and SVGAGI. The CDR3 extends over 14 amino acids.

The chain employs TRBV10-3 and TRBJ2-1; 7 bases line up with TRBD2. Germline V CDR1 and CDR2: ENHRY, SYGVKD. The CDR3 is 18 residues long. The V segment lost 3 bases and the J segment 12 bases; nucleotides outside the gene matches: 23. CDR3 DNA sequence: TGTGCCATCAGTGATCCCTACAACGCCGATGATACGGGAGGTAGGCAGTTCTTC. Translation gives CAISDPYNADDTGGRQFF.

This chain connects TRBV7-2 to TRBJ2-3; D uncertain. CDR3 size: 13 residues. V lost 5 bases and J 2 bases, leaving 8 bases between the germline ends. Germline V gene sequence: CDR1 SGHTA, CDR2 FQGNSA. The CDR3 sequence is CASSIISTDTQYF. DNA for the CDR3: TGTGCCAGCAGCATTATATCCACAGATACGCAGTATTTT.

The CDR3 loop is CSAGRRRDTQETQYF. CDR3 nucleotide sequence: TGCAGTGCTGGTCGACGTCGGGACACCCAAGAGACCCAGTACTTC. J is TRBJ2-5 and V is TRBV20-1; weak D call: TRBD1 (6 bases). The V end was cut by 5 bases, the J end by 1 base, with 17 bases between. CDR3 size: 15 residues. From germline, CDR1 is DFQATT and CDR2 SNEGSKA (reference sequence).

The chain's CDR3 is CASADLWAGDGTDTQYF. In nucleotides, the CDR3 is TGTGCCAGCGCCGACCTTTGGGCGGGAGACGGCACAGATACGCAGTATTTT. The chain couples TRBV7-9 to TRBJ2-3; 7 bases line up with TRBD2. V gave up 8 bases and J gave up 1 base; unmatched junction bases: 15. This CDR3 spans 17 amino acids. Germline loops: CDR1 SEHNR, CDR2 FQNEAQ (reference sequence).

The chain uses TRBV7-2 and TRBJ2-1; 7 nucleotides match TRBD2. The length of the CDR3 is 16 residues. Germline V CDR1 and CDR2: SGHTA, FQGNSA. V shed 5 bases, J shed 2 bases, and the junction held 9 bases outside the gene matches. The CDR3 DNA is TGTGCCAGCAGCACCATAAGCGGGGTGCCCTACAATGAGCAGTTCTTC. It is translated as CASSTISGVPYNEQFF.

The chain employs TRBV6-1 and TRBJ1-1; D may be TRBD1 (6 bases). The CDR3 contains 15 residues. Trimming left V 5 bases short and J 7 bases short, with 20 bases between. Germline lookup yields CDR1 MNHNS and CDR2 SASEGT. CDR3 in amino acids: CASSSRGGLFDEAFF. The CDR3 DNA reads as TGTGCCAGCAGTAGCCGAGGGGGTTTATTCGATGAAGCTTTCTTT.

The chain has TRBV4-1 and TRBJ2-7; D is perhaps TRBD2 (6 bases). V lost 0 bases to trimming and J lost 3 bases, with 15 bases between them. Germline V gene sequence: CDR1 MGHRA, CDR2 YSYEKL. The CDR3 totals 16 residues. CDR3 protein: CASSQDVASDFYEQYF. CDR3 coding DNA: TGCGCCAGCAGCCAAGATGTGGCTAGCGACTTCTACGAGCAGTACTTC.

This clonotype was observed a few times. The gene calls are TRBV5-1 and TRBJ1-2; D gene unclear. V lost 4 bases and J lost 3, with 13 bases in between. CDR1 is SGHRS, CDR2 YFSETQ, per germline. The CDR3 length is 14 residues. This CDR3 reads CASSVRGVDYGYTF. Here the CDR3 DNA reads TGCGCCAGCAGCGTCCGGGGAGTGGACTATGGCTACACCTTC.

The chain uses TRBV11-2 and TRBJ2-1; tentatively, D is TRBD1 (6 bases). The CDR3 is 13 residues long. Germline values: CDR1 SGHAT, CDR2 FQNNGV. Trimming took 6 bases from V and 6 from J, leaving 12 bases between them. CDR3 DNA: TGTGCCAGCAGGCCACAGGGTATCAATGAGCAGTTCTTC. Protein: CASRPQGINEQFF.

The chain joins TRBV5-1 to TRBJ2-6; the D is unclear. The CDR3 spans 16 residues. The germline gives CDR1 SGHRS, CDR2 YFSETQ. V lost 0 bases and J lost 3, with 10 bases in between. The chain's CDR3 is CASSLGGLNGANVLTF. In DNA, the CDR3 is TGCGCCAGCAGCTTGGGTGGGCTTAATGGGGCCAACGTCCTGACTTTC.

This rearrangement joins TRBV29-1 to TRBJ2-1; D ambiguous. Germline V CDR1 and CDR2: SQVTM, ANQGSEA. The CDR3 contains 14 residues. The ends were cut back, 5 bases at V and 8 bases at J, with 19 bases in the middle. This CDR3 is CSVPGEQVTDEQFF. The CDR3 DNA reads TGCAGCGTTCCTGGAGAGCAGGTCACGGATGAGCAGTTCTTC.

This clonotype was found a few times. The V call is TRBV5-1, the J call TRBJ2-1, with 7 bases identical to TRBD1. The CDR3 covers 13 residues. The junction had 4 bases not matched to a gene; V was cut back by 2 bases and J by 8 bases. CDR1 is SGHRS and CDR2 is YFSETQ in the germline V gene. For the CDR3, the DNA is TGCGCCAGCAGCTTTCATACAGGGGATGAGCAGTTCTTC. Protein: CASSFHTGDEQFF.

The chain is built from TRBV5-1 and TRBJ2-3; 8 positions match TRBD2. This CDR3 comprises 16 residues. The V gene end was trimmed by 6 bases and the J gene end by 0 bases; junction bases not matched to a gene: 9. CDR1 is SGHRS, CDR2 YFSETQ, per germline. CDR3 in DNA: TGCGCCAGCACCCGACTACTAGCGGCAAGCACAGATACGCAGTATTTT. It is translated as CASTRLLAASTDTQYF.

The rearrangement joins TRBV7-2 to TRBJ2-5; D possibly uses TRBD1 or TRBD2 (6 bases each). Looked up from germline, CDR1 is SGHTA and CDR2 is FQGNSA. CDR3 size: 14 residues. Between the trimmed V and J ends, which lost 4 bases and 6 bases, there was a span of 15 bases. The CDR3 reads CASSSNGGGKTQYF. CDR3 in DNA: TGTGCCAGCAGCTCCAACGGAGGGGGGAAGACCCAGTACTTC.

The rearrangement joins TRBV27 to TRBJ2-6; 8 bases are a match to TRBD1. The length of the CDR3 is 16 residues. Per the germline V gene, CDR1 is MNHEY and CDR2 is SMNVEV (reference sequence). V was clipped by 5 bases and J by 2 bases; unmatched bases: 5. CDR3 coding DNA: TGTGCCAGCAGTCTCCACAGGGGGACTGGGGCCAACGTCCTGACTTTC. This gives the protein CASSLHRGTGANVLTF. The variable domain in full, completed from reference TRBV27 and TRBJ2-6, reads EAQVTQNPRYLITVTGKKLTVTCSQNMNHEYMSWYRQDPGLGLRQIYYSMNVEVTDKGDVPEGYKVSRKEKRNFPLILESPSPNQTSLYFCASSLHRGTGANVLTFGAGSRLTVL.

This clonotype is a singleton in its sample. CDR3 protein: CSADGQVNTEAFF. The CDR3 nucleotides read TGCAGTGCCGACGGACAGGTGAACACTGAAGCTTTCTTT. The J gene is TRBJ1-1, the V gene TRBV20-1; TRBD1 agrees at 7 bases. V shed 6 bases and J 0 bases; nucleotides not matched to a gene: 4. Germline values: CDR1 DFQATT, CDR2 SNEGSKA (reference sequence). This CDR3 has 13 residues.

V is TRBV6-2 or TRBV6-3 and J is TRBJ2-7; D might be TRBD2 (5 bases). The J call is uncertain, as TRBJ2-5 better fits the DNA end. Germline V CDR1 and CDR2: MNHEY, SVGEGT. The CDR3 covers 13 residues. The CDR3 region is CASSHGEQETQYF. DNA of the CDR3: TGTGCCAGCAGCCACGGGGAACAAGAGACCCAGTACTTC.

V and J are TRBV20-1 and TRBJ2-3; D is undetermined. The germline gives CDR1 DFQATT, CDR2 SNEGSKA (reference sequence). The length of the CDR3 is 15 residues. V was shortened by 0 bases and J by 0 bases, with 10 bases between the two germline ends. The CDR3 DNA reads TGCAGTGCTAGAGATCCCATTTCCAGCACAGATACGCAGTATTTT. Its translation: CSARDPISSTDTQYF.